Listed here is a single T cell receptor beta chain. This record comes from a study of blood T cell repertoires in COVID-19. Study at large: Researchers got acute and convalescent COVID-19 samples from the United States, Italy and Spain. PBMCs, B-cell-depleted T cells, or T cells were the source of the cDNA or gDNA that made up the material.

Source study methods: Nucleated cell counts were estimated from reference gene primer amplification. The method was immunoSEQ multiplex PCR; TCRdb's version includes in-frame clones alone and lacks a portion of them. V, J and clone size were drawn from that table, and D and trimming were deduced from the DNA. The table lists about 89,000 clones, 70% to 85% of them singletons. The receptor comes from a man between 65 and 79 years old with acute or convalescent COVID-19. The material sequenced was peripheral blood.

CDR3 coding DNA: TGCGCCAGCAGCTCGGGAGGGGGCGCTGGGGCCAACGTCCTGACTTTC. Its protein product is CASSSGGGAGANVLTF. J is TRBJ2-6 and V is TRBV5-1; D possibly corresponds to TRBD2 (8 bases). CDR3 length: 16 residues. V was trimmed by 3 bases and J by 2 bases, leaving 12 bases between them. Germline loops: CDR1 SGHRS, CDR2 YFSETQ.